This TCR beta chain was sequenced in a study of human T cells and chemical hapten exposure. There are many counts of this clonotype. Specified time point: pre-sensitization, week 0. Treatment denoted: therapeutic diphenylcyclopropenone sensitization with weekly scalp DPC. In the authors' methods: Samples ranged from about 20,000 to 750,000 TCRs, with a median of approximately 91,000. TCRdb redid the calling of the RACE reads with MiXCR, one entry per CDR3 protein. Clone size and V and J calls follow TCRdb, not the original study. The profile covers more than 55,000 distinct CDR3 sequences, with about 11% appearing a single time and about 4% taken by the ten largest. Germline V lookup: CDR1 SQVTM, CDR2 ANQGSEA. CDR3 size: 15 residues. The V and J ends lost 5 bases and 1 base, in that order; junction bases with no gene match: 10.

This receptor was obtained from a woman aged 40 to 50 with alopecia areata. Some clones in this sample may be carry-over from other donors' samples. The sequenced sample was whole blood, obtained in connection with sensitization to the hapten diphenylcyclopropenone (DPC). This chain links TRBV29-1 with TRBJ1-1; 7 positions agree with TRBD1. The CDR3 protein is CSVRYRGRGNTEAFF. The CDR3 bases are TGCAGCGTTCGGTACAGGGGCCGTGGGAACACTGAAGCTTTCTTT.